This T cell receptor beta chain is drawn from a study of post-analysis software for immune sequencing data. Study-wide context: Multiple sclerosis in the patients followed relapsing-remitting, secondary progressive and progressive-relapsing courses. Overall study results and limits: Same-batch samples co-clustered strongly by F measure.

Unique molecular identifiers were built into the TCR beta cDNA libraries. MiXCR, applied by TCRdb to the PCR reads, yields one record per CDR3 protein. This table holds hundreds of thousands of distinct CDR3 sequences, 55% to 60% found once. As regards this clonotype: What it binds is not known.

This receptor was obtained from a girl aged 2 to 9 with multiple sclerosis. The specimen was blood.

The CDR3 loop is CASSQKIGTGPYEQYF. The CDR3 DNA reads as TGTGCCAGCAGCCAAAAAATAGGCACAGGTCCCTACGAGCAGTACTTC. V gene TRBV3-1 combines with J gene TRBJ2-4, with D perhaps matching TRBD1 (5 bases). The J call may be in error: the DNA end matches TRBJ2-7 better. The germline V gene encodes CDR1 LGHDT and CDR2 YNNKEL (reference sequence). This CDR3 region has 16 residues.